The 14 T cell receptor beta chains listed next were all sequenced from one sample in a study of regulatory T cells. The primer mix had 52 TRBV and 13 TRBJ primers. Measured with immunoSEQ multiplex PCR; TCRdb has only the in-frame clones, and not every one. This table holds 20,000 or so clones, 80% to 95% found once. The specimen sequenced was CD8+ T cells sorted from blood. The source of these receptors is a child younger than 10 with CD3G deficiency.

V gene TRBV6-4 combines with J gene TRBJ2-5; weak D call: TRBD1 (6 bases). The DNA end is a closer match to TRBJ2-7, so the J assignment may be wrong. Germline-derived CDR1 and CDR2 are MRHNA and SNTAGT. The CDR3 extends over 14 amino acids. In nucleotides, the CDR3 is TGTGCCACCCCACGGACAGCGATCTCCTACGAGCAGTACTTC. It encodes CATPRTAISYEQYF.

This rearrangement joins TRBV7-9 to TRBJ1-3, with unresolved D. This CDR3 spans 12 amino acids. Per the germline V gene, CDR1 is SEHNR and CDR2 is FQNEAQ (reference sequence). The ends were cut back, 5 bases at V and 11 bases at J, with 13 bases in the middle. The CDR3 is CASSPPPGPIYF. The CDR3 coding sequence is TGTGCCAGCAGCCCACCCCCAGGCCCCATATATTTT.

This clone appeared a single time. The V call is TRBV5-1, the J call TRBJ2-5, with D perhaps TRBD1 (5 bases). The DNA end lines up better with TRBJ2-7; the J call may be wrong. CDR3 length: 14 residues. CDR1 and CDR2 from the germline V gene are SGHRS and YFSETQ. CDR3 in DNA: TGCGCCAGCAGCTTGGGGTTGGCAGGGCACGAGCAGTACTTC. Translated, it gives CASSLGLAGHEQYF.

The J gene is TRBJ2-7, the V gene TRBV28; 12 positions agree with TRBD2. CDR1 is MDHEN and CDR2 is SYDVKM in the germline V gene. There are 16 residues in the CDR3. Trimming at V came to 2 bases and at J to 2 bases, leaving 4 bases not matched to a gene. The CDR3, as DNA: TGTGCCAGCAGTTTAGGGACTAGCGGGCAGGCCTACGAGCAGTACTTC. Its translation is CASSLGTSGQAYEQYF.

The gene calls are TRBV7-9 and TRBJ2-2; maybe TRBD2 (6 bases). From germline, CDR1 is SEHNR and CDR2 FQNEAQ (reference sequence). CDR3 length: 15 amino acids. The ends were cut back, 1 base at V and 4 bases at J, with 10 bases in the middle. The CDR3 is CASSLGGGGTGELFF. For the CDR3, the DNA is TGTGCCAGCAGCTTAGGGGGAGGAGGCACCGGGGAGCTGTTTTTT. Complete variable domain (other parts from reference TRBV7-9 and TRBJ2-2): DTGVSQNPRHKITKRGQNVTFRCDPISEHNRLYWYRQTLGQGPEFLTYFQNEAQLEKSRLLSDRFSAERPKGSFSTLEIQRTEQGDSAMYLCASSLGGGGTGELFFGEGSRLTVL.

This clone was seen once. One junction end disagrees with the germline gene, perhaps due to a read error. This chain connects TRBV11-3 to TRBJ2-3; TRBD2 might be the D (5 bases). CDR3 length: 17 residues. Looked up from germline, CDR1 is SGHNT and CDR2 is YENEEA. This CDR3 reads CASSLAPHGVDLDTQYF. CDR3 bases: TGTGCCAGCAGTTTAGCACCTCACGGGGTGGATTTGGATACGCAGTATTTT.

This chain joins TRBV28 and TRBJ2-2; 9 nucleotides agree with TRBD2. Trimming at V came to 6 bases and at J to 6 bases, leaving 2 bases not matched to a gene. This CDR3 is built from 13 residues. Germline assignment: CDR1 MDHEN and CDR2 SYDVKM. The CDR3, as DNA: TGTGCCAGCAGCATAGCGGGAGCCGGGGAGCTGTTTTTT. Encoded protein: CASSIAGAGELFF.

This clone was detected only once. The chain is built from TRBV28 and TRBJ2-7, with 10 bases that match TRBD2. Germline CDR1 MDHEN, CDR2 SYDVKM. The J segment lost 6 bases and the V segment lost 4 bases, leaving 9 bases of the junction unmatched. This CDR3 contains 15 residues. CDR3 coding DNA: TGTGCCAGCAGTTCCGATCTAGCGGGAGAGTCCGAGCAGTACTTC. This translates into CASSSDLAGESEQYF.

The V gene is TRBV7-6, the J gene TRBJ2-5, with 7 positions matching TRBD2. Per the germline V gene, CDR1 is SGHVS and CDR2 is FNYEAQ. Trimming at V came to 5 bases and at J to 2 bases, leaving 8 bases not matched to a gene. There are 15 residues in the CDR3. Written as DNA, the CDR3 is TGTGCCAGCAGCCCCCGGGCTAGCGGACAAGAGACCCAGTACTTC. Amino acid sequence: CASSPRASGQETQYF.

CDR3 nucleotides: TGTGCCAGCAGTGAAGTGCAAAGGGGTGAGCAGTTCTTC. Its protein is CASSEVQRGEQFF. The rearrangement uses TRBV6-1 and TRBJ2-1; D may be TRBD1 (5 bases). The germline gives CDR1 MNHNS, CDR2 SASEGT. This CDR3 has 13 residues. Trimming pared 1 base from V and 9 bases from J, leaving 10 bases between.

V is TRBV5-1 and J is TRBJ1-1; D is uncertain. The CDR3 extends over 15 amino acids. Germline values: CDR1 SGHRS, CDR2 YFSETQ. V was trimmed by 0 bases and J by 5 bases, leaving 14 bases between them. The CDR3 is CASSLAAGGLTEAFF. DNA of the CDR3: TGCGCCAGCAGCTTGGCCGCAGGTGGTCTTACTGAAGCTTTCTTT.

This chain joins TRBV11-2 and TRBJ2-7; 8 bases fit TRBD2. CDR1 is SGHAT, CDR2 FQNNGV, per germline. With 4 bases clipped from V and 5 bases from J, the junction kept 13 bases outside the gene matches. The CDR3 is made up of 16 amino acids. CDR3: CASSSIETGTRNEQYF. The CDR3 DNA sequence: TGTGCCAGCAGCTCCATTGAAACCGGGACTAGGAACGAGCAGTACTTC.

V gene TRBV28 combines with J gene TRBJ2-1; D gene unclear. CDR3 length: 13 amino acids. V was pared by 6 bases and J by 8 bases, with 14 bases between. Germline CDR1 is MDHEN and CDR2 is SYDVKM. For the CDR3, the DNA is TGTGCCAGCAGCCTGATTTTTGGGGATGAGCAGTTCTTC. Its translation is CASSLIFGDEQFF.

CDR3 DNA sequence: TGTGCCAGCAGTAAGCGTGCCGGAGGTCTTGGGGAGCAGTTCTTC. Residues: CASSKRAGGLGEQFF. The rearrangement joins TRBV28 to TRBJ2-1, with a tentative D call TRBD2 (5 bases). CDR1 is MDHEN, CDR2 SYDVKM, per germline. Trimming took off 5 bases at V and 10 bases at J, with 21 bases between the two ends. The CDR3 extends over 15 amino acids.